This T cell receptor (beta chain) was identified during a study of blood T cell repertoires in COVID-19. The junction had 10 bases not matched to a gene; V was cut back by 6 bases and J by 2 bases. This CDR3 spans 16 amino acids. Germline assignment: CDR1 MRHNA and CDR2 SNTAGT. This table comes from immunoSEQ multiplex PCR, and its TCRdb copy is limited to in-frame clones, with some not included. The sample shows around 160,000 clones, approximately 91% of them seen only once. The sequencing sample was made of peripheral blood. This TCR derives from a man aged 18 to 29 with acute or convalescent COVID-19. The chain recombines TRBV6-4 with TRBJ1-1; 9 nucleotides match TRBD1. CDR3 in amino acids: CASREQGAPTNTEAFF. In DNA form, the CDR3 reads TGTGCCAGCAGAGAACAGGGGGCCCCGACAAACACTGAAGCTTTCTTT.